The T cell receptor beta chain under discussion was sequenced for a study of T-cell reconstitution after alpha-beta-depleted transplantation in children. The V gene lost 3 bases and the J gene lost 8 bases, with 11 bases spanning the gap. This CDR3 has 13 residues. The germline V gene has CDR1 SNHLY and CDR2 FYNNEI. This clonotype was detected ten times or more. Its antigen is not identified. Researchers prepared the TCRbeta library using unique molecular identifiers, the study reports. Each CDR3 protein is one row after TCRdb ran MiXCR on the PCR reads. Of over 200,000 distinct CDR3 sequences listed, roughly a tenth are singletons. Study-wide findings and caveats: One year post-transplant, T-cell counts and diversity were largely derived from T cells produced anew.

This clonotype was obtained from a child younger than two with acute myeloid leukemia, due to receive a stem cell transplant. The J gene is TRBJ2-1, the V gene TRBV2, with a tentative D call TRBD2 (6 bases). Sample: PBMCs, taken before TCRalphabeta/CD19-depleted stem cell transplant. CDR3 sequence: CASSDGGSDEQFF. The DNA for the CDR3 is TGTGCCAGCAGTGATGGGGGGAGCGATGAGCAGTTCTTC.